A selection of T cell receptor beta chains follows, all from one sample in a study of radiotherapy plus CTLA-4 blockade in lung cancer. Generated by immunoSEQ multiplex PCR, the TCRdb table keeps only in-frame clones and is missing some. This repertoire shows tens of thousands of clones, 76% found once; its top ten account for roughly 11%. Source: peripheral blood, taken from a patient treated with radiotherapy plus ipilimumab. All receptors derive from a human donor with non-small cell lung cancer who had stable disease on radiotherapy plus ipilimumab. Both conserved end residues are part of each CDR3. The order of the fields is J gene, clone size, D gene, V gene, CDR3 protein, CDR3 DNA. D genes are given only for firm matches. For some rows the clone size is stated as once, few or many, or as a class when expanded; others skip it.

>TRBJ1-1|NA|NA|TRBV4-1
CASSQDSRLVNTEAFF
TGCGCCAGCAGCCAAGATTCCAGACTCGTGAACACTGAAGCTTTCTTT
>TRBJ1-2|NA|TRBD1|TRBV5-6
CASSSRTGSYGYTF
TGTGCCAGCAGCTCCCGGACAGGTTCCTATGGCTACACCTTC
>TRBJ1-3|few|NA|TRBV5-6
CASSLGTLTDTSGNTIYF
TGTGCCAGCAGCTTGGGAACCCTGACAGATACATCTGGAAACACCATATATTTT
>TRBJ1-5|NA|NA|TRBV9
CASSVNSNQPQHF
TGTGCCAGCAGCGTAAATAGCAATCAACCCCAGCATTTT
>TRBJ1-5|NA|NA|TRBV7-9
CASSLGREQPQHF
TGTGCCAGCAGCTTAGGCAGGGAACAGCCCCAGCATTTT
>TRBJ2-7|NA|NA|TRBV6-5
CASTLSYEQYF
TGTGCCAGCACCCTCTCCTACGAGCAGTACTTC
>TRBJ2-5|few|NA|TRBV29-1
CSVGPQETQYF
TGCAGCGTTGGCCCCCAAGAGACCCAGTACTTC
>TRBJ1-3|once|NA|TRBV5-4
CASSLVGRTSSGNTIYF
TGTGCCAGCAGCTTGGTGGGGCGTACGAGCTCTGGAAACACCATATATTTT
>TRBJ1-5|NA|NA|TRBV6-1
CATKRDFNQPQHF
TGTGCCACGAAAAGGGATTTCAATCAGCCCCAGCATTTT
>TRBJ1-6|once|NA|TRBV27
CASSLRPMSSSYNSPLHF
TGTGCCAGCAGTCTTCGACCGATGAGCAGCTCCTATAATTCACCCCTCCACTTT
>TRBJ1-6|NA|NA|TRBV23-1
CASSFDQQEEPYNSPLHF
TGCGCCAGCAGTTTTGACCAACAGGAGGAGCCTTATAATTCACCCCTCCACTTT
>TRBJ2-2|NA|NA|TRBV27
CASSLEGGTNTGELFF
TGTGCCAGCAGTTTAGAGGGGGGGACGAACACCGGGGAGCTGTTTTTT
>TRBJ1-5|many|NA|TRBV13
CASSWGRGSNQPQHF
TGTGCCAGCAGCTGGGGGAGGGGGAGCAATCAGCCCCAGCATTTT
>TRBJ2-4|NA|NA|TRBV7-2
CASSFSAGAVNIQYF
TGTGCCAGCAGCTTTTCCGCAGGGGCCGTAAACATTCAGTACTTC
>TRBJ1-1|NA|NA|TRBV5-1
CASSLGAGRNTEAFF
TGCGCCAGCAGCTTGGGGGCAGGGAGAAACACTGAAGCTTTCTTT
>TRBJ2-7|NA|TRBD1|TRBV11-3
CASSLGRTGAYEQYF
TGTGCCAGCAGCTTAGGACGGACAGGGGCCTACGAGCAGTACTTC
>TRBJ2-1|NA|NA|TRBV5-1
CASSLAGESSYNEQFF
TGCGCCAGCAGCTTGGCCGGGGAGAGCTCCTACAATGAGCAGTTCTTC
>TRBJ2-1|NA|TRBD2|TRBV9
CASSGRLAGDYNEQFF
TGTGCCAGCAGCGGCCGACTAGCGGGGGACTACAATGAGCAGTTCTTC
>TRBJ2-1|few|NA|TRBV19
CASSMEGNEQFF
TGTGCCAGTAGTATGGAGGGAAATGAGCAGTTCTTC
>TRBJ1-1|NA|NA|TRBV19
CASSITPNTEAFF
TGTGCCAGTAGTATTACGCCGAACACTGAAGCTTTCTTT
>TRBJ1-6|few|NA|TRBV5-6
CASSEGGLNSPLHF
TGTGCCAGCAGCGAGGGGGGTCTTAATTCACCCCTCCACTTT
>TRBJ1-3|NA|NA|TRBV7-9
CASSPSSGNTIYF
TGTGCCAGCAGCCCGTCCTCTGGAAACACCATATATTTT
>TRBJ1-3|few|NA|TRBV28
CASSTPGVNSGNTIYF
TGTGCCAGCAGTACCCCGGGGGTGAACTCTGGAAACACCATATATTTT
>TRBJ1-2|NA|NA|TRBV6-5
CASTQGFNYGYTF
TGTGCCAGCACCCAGGGGTTTAACTATGGCTACACCTTC
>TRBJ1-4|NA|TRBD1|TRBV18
CASSRLRTGGGEKLFF
TGTGCCAGCTCACGACTTAGGACAGGCGGGGGTGAAAAACTGTTTTTT
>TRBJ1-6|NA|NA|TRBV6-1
CASSEAINSPLHF
TGTGCCAGCAGTGAGGCCATTAATTCACCCCTCCACTTT
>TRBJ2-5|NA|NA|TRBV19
CASSKVFQETQYF
TGTGCCAGTAGCAAGGTATTCCAAGAGACCCAGTACTTC
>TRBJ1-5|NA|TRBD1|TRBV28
CASSLNPGGALQPQHF
TGTGCCAGCAGTTTAAACCCAGGGGGTGCTCTTCAGCCCCAGCATTTT
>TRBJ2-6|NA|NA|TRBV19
CASNRPSGANVLTF
TGTGCCAGTAATCGGCCGTCTGGGGCCAACGTCCTGACTTTC
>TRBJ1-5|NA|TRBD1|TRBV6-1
CASTNMGQGNQPQHF
TGTGCCAGCACCAATATGGGACAGGGGAATCAGCCCCAGCATTTT
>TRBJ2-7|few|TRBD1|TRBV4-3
CASSQSRTGWELYEQYF
TGCGCCAGCAGCCAAAGCAGGACAGGGTGGGAGTTGTACGAGCAGTACTTC
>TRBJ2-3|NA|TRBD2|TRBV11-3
CASSSTSGADTQYF
TGTGCCAGCAGCTCGACTAGCGGGGCAGATACGCAGTATTTT
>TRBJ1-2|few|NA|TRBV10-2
CASSDMDNYGYTF
TGCGCCAGCAGTGATATGGATAACTATGGCTACACCTTC
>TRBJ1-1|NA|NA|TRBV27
CASSPLGGKAEAFF
TGTGCCAGCAGTCCCCTCGGGGGGAAGGCTGAAGCTTTCTTT
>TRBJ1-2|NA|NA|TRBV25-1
CASSDRGNGYTF
TGTGCCAGCAGTGATCGAGGGAATGGCTACACCTTC
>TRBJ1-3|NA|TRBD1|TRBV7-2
CASSLGQGKPGNTIYF
TGTGCCAGCAGCCTGGGACAGGGGAAGCCTGGAAACACCATATATTTT
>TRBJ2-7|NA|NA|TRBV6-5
CASRSPVSSYEQYF
TGTGCCAGCAGGTCCCCCGTCAGCTCCTACGAGCAGTACTTC
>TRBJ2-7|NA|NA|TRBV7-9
CASSLAGTYEQYF
TGTGCCAGCAGCTTAGCGGGGACCTACGAGCAGTACTTC
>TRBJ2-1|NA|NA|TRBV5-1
CASIGGYNEQFF
TGCGCCAGCATAGGGGGGTACAATGAGCAGTTCTTC
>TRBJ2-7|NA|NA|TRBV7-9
CASSLSGDEQYF
TGTGCCAGCAGCTTATCAGGGGACGAGCAGTACTTC
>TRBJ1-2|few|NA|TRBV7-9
CASSAEAGPGSYGYTF
TGTGCCAGCAGCGCAGAGGCAGGGCCGGGAAGCTATGGCTACACCTTC
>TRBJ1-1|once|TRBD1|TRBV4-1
CASSRGQVEAFF
TGCGCCAGCAGCCGTGGACAGGTTGAAGCTTTCTTT
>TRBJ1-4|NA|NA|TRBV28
CANRGGGGKLFF
TGTGCCAATCGGGGCGGAGGGGGAAAACTGTTTTTT
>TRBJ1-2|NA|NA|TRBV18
CASSPSTNYGYTF
TGTGCCAGCTCACCATCTACTAACTATGGCTACACCTTC
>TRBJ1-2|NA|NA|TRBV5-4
CASSLGHTKSTNYGYTF
TGTGCCAGCAGCTTGGGACACACCAAGAGCACCAACTATGGCTACACCTTC
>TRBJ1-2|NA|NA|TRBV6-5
CASSYSYGPNYGYTF
TGTGCCAGCAGTTACTCGTACGGCCCTAACTATGGCTACACCTTC
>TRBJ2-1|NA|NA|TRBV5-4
CASSSLGGGASYNEQFF
TGTGCCAGCAGCTCCTTAGGGGGCGGGGCCTCCTACAATGAGCAGTTCTTC
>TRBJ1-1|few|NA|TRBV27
CASSLRRTGRRDVPYEAFF
TGTGCCAGCAGTTTGAGGAGAACAGGCCGAAGAGATGTGCCATATGAAGCTTTCTTT
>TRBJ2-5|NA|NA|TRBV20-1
CSASFGETQYF
TGCAGTGCTAGTTTCGGAGAGACCCAGTACTTC
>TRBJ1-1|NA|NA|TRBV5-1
CASSLADEAFF
TGCGCCAGCAGCTTGGCGGACGAAGCTTTCTTT
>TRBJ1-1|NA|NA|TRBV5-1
CASSAAGAMNTEAFF
TGCGCCAGCAGCGCGGCAGGGGCCATGAACACTGAAGCTTTCTTT
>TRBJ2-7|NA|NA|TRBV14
CASSQALSSEQYF
TGTGCCAGCAGCCAAGCATTGAGCAGCGAGCAGTACTTC
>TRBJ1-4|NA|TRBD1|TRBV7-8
CASSYRGPAGEKLFF
TGTGCCAGCAGCTACAGGGGGCCCGCGGGTGAAAAACTGTTTTTT
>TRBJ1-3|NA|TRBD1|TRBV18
CASSLVRDSFSGNTIYF
TGTGCCAGCTCACTTGTTCGGGACAGCTTCTCTGGAAACACCATATATTTT
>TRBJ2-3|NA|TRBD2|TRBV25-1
CASSEWGGVSTDTQYF
TGTGCCAGCAGTGAATGGGGAGGGGTAAGCACAGATACGCAGTATTTT